This T cell receptor (beta chain) appears in the sequencing data of a study of CD8+ T cells in alopecia areata. About the research overall: Using the percentage of affected scalp area, treated patients' severity was scored. Study results and limitations: Normal-skin resident alphabeta T cells also appear among scalp sample sequences.

This clone was detected once. Its antigen remains unidentified. Trimming took off 4 bases at V and 4 bases at J, with 4 bases between the two ends. CDR3 length: 11 residues. Germline V gene data show CDR1 as SNHLY and CDR2 as FYNNEI. Treatment: oral pan-JAK inhibitor, 5-10 mg twice daily. Extraction and reverse transcription of RNA yielded cDNA as the sequencing template. Sequenced by immunoSEQ multiplex PCR; TCRdb stores in-frame clones only, minus some. The data hold 160,000 or so clones, with around three fifths observed a single time. The material sequenced was CD4+ T cells sorted from blood, taken at week 4, from a patient treated with tofacitinib. This clonotype originated in a human donor with alopecia areata. V gene TRBV2 combines with J gene TRBJ1-1; D is unclear. The CDR3 bases are TGTGCCAGCAGTGTGCTCACTGAAGCTTTCTTT. Encoded protein: CASSVLTEAFF.